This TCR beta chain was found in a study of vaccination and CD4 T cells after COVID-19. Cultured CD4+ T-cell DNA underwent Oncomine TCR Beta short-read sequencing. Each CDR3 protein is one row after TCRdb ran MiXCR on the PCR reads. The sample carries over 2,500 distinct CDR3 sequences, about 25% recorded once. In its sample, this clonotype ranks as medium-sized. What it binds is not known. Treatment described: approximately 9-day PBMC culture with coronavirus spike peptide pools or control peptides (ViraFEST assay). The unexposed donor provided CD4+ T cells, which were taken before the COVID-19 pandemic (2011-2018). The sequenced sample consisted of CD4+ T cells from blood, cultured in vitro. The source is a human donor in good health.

The CDR3 DNA is TGTGCCAGCAACGACTTTAGACAGGGCAATCAGCCCCAGCATTTT. As protein: CASNDFRQGNQPQHF. The chain uses TRBV6-1 and TRBJ1-5, with D maybe TRBD1 (6 bases). CDR3 size: 15 residues. Per germline, CDR1 MNHNS and CDR2 SASEGT. Trimming shortened V by 7 bases and J by 2 bases, and 15 bases separated the two germline ends.